Below are 2 T cell receptor beta chains sequenced from a single sample in a study of T-cell memory formation after mild COVID-19 (dated by TCRdb to the early 2020s). Library creation used 5' RACE. Sequencing relied on an Illumina NovaSeq 6000. TCRdb's own reprocessing of the public reads used fastp at Q25 and MiXCR and kept productive beta chains. All rows with the same CDR3 protein become a single entry with the most common DNA and genes. A total of about 400,000 distinct CDR3 sequences appear in this sample, under 15% of them only once. 20% to 25% of the sample is taken by the ten largest. Sequencing was done on a sample of PBMCs or a T cell subset sorted from them (not recorded which). All receptors derive from a man aged 18-30 years who had mild COVID-19 (a few samples of this study predate the infection). The sample titles of this study are shuffled in the database, so cell type and time point are left out; the donor was told from shared clones.

This clonotype was recorded a few times. The DNA for the CDR3 is TGTGCCAGCAGCACCCAGCGGGGGGGGGCTGGAGATACGCAGTATTTT. Protein: CASSTQRGGAGDTQYF. The chain couples TRBV7-2 to TRBJ2-3, with 10 bases matching TRBD2. Germline CDR1 reads SGHTA; CDR2 reads FQGNSA. The V gene end was trimmed by 5 bases and the J gene end by 5 bases; junction bases not matched to a gene: 10. The CDR3 consists of 16 residues.

This clonotype was recorded many times. This chain uses TRBV5-1 with TRBJ2-5, with 8 positions matching TRBD2. The CDR3 is made up of 15 amino acids. Per the germline V gene, CDR1 is SGHRS and CDR2 is YFSETQ. Trimming at V came to 3 bases and at J to 4 bases, leaving 8 bases not matched to a gene. This CDR3 is CASSYTGTRGETQYF. CDR3 sequence (DNA): TGCGCCAGCAGCTATACCGGGACTAGGGGAGAGACCCAGTACTTC.